The 16 T cell receptor beta chains below come from one sample, sequenced in a study of T cell repertoires in cytomegalovirus infection. TCRdb reanalysed the reads using MiXCR and keeps one entry per CDR3 protein. The profile shows approximately 150,000 distinct CDR3 sequences, about 20% of them singletons. Antigens for these TCRs are unknown. The starting material was CD8+ T cells from cultured PBMCs, obtained from culture after CMV antigen stimulation. These receptors were obtained from a human donor in good health (CMV status not recorded). Some clones in this sample may be carry-over from other donors' samples.

This clonotype was found many times. The V gene is TRBV7-8, the J gene TRBJ2-7; TRBD1 matches 9 bases. From germline, CDR1 is SGHVS and CDR2 FQNEAQ. This CDR3 spans 15 amino acids. V lost 3 bases to trimming and J lost 4 bases; unmatched junction nucleotides: 7. The CDR3 DNA sequence: TGTGCCAGCAGCTTTTCTCGGGGGACAGGGTACGAGCAGTACTTC. Its translation is CASSFSRGTGYEQYF. The full variable domain, rest sourced from reference TRBV7-8 and TRBJ2-7, is GAGVSQSPRYKVAKRGQDVALRCDPISGHVSLFWYQQALGQGPEFLTYFQNEAQLDKSGLPSDRFFAERPEGSVSTLKIQRTQQEDSAVYLCASSFSRGTGYEQYFGPGTRLTVT.

This chain links TRBV7-2 with TRBJ2-3; D gene ambiguous. The germline V gene encodes CDR1 SGHTA and CDR2 FQGNSA. V was cut by 1 base and J by 2 bases, with 10 bases left in between. The CDR3 has 15 residues. The CDR3 coding sequence is TGTGCCAGCAGCTTAGGGGCCCCGTTCACAGATACGCAGTATTTT. Translating it yields CASSLGAPFTDTQYF.

This clonotype showed up just a few times. V is TRBV10-3 and J is TRBJ2-7; D is undetermined. CDR3 length equals 13 residues. Between the trimmed V and J ends, which lost 1 base and 3 bases, there was a span of 7 bases. Germline CDR1 and CDR2: ENHRY and SYGVKD. The CDR3 loop is CAISELADYEQYF. The CDR3 nucleotides read TGTGCCATCAGTGAGTTGGCCGACTACGAGCAGTACTTC.

As concerns this clonotype: A much more abundant neighbour one base away suggests this may be a read error. The chain combines TRBV7-8 with TRBJ1-1; perhaps TRBD1 as D (5 bases). Trimming pared 4 bases from V and 5 bases from J, leaving 14 bases between. Germline V gene lookup returns CDR1 SGHVS and CDR2 FQNEAQ. The CDR3 has 14 amino acids. CDR3 residues: CASSSRSGGTEAFF. The DNA for the CDR3 is TGTGCCAGCAGCTCACGATCGGGGGGAACTGAAGCTTTCTTT. The full variable domain, completed using reference TRBV7-8 and TRBJ1-1, is GAGVSQSPRYKVAKRGQDVALRCDPISGHVSLFWYQQALGQGPEFLTYFQNEAQLDKSGLPSDRFFAERPEGSVSTLKIQRTQQEDSAVYLCASSSRSGGTEAFFGQGTRLTVV.

This chain links TRBV6-6 with TRBJ1-5; D gene uncertain. This CDR3 region has 14 residues. Trimming cost V 6 bases and J 4 bases, with 13 bases left between them. Germline assignment: CDR1 MNHNY and CDR2 SVGAGI (reference sequence). CDR3 nucleotide sequence: TGTGCCAGCAGCTGGGAAGGTTCGAATCAGCCCCAGCATTTT. Translated, it gives CASSWEGSNQPQHF.

This clonotype came up a few times. This chain joins TRBV12-3 or TRBV12-4 and TRBJ2-3; 11 bases map to TRBD2. This CDR3 region has 15 residues. The J segment lost 7 bases and the V segment lost 8 bases, leaving 11 bases of the junction unmatched. The chain's CDR3 is CASVFTSGGRHTQYF. DNA for the CDR3: TGTGCCAGCGTTTTCACTAGCGGGGGCCGACATACGCAGTATTTT.

The chain joins TRBV28 to TRBJ2-3; 9 bases are shared with TRBD2. The CDR3 runs 16 residues. V lost 6 bases, J lost 1 base, and 8 bases stayed unmatched. The V gene's germline CDR1 is MDHEN and CDR2 SYDVKM. The CDR3: CASRSSAGGRTDTQYF. The CDR3 DNA is TGTGCCAGCAGGAGTTCAGCGGGGGGCCGCACAGATACGCAGTATTTT.

This clonotype has a handful of counts. The DNA for the CDR3 is TGTGCCACCAGTGAACCCCACCAGCGGGGGCCCTCCTACAATGAGCAGTTCTTC. The encoded protein is CATSEPHQRGPSYNEQFF. The chain employs TRBV24-1 and TRBJ2-1, with 8 nucleotides matching TRBD2. Per the germline V gene, CDR1 is KGHDR and CDR2 is SFDVKD. The CDR3 is 18 residues long. V was clipped by 4 bases and J by 0 bases; unmatched bases: 10.

This clonotype showed up just a few times. The rearrangement joins TRBV7-9 to TRBJ1-2; possibly TRBD1 for D (6 bases). Germline V gene data show CDR1 as SEHNR and CDR2 as FQNEAQ (reference sequence). The CDR3 contains 19 residues. V was trimmed by 5 bases and J by 0 bases, leaving 25 bases between them. DNA for the CDR3: TGTGCCAGCAGCCGCCCGCGGGACAAGGAAACTATACCTAACTATGGCTACACCTTC. The encoded protein is CASSRPRDKETIPNYGYTF.

This clonotype was seen many times. V gene TRBV25-1 combines with J gene TRBJ2-7; no clear D gene. The CDR3 is 11 amino acids. The V and J ends lost 6 bases and 0 bases respectively, with 3 bases between them. Germline V gene data show CDR1 as MGHDK and CDR2 as SYGVNS. In nucleotides, the CDR3 is TGTGCCAGCAGCGGCTCCTACGAGCAGTACTTC. Amino acid sequence: CASSGSYEQYF.

The chain combines TRBV7-8 with TRBJ1-1; D not resolved. V dropped 4 bases and J dropped 4 bases, with 16 bases sitting between them. Germline V gene lookup returns CDR1 SGHVS and CDR2 FQNEAQ. This CDR3 is built from 15 residues. Written as DNA, the CDR3 is TGTGCCAGCAGCTCCAGGCGGAGGTCGACCACTGAAGCTTTCTTT. Translated: CASSSRRRSTTEAFF.

The sample holds a few counts of this clonotype. The chain links TRBV19 to TRBJ2-5; perhaps TRBD1 as D (5 bases). The better agreement between TRBJ2-7 and the DNA end casts doubt on the J call. CDR1 is LNHDA and CDR2 is SQIVND in the germline V gene (reference sequence). This CDR3 comprises 14 residues. For the CDR3, the DNA is TGTGCCAGTAGTATCAAACCAGGGTTCTACGAGCAGTACTTC. It specifies CASSIKPGFYEQYF.

In its sample, this clonotype was seen a few times. The V and J genes are TRBV5-5 and TRBJ1-1, with 7 bases aligning to TRBD1. The CDR3 spans 15 residues. Germline CDR1 and CDR2: SGHKS and YYEKEE (reference sequence). J gave up 0 bases and V 0 bases, and 2 bases lay outside the gene matches. DNA of the CDR3: TGTGCCAGCAGCTTGGTACAGGGGTTGAACACTGAAGCTTTCTTT. The encoded protein is CASSLVQGLNTEAFF.

The chain uses TRBV7-2 and TRBJ2-5; the D gene is possibly TRBD2 (6 bases). Trimming shortened V by 5 bases and J by 4 bases, and 8 bases separated the two germline ends. The CDR3 consists of 12 residues. Germline V gene lookup returns CDR1 SGHTA and CDR2 FQGNSA. CDR3 in DNA: TGTGCCAGCAGCGTACTAGCAGAGACCCAGTACTTC. Its translation: CASSVLAETQYF.

This clonotype was counted many times. This rearrangement joins TRBV20-1 to TRBJ1-1; 7 nucleotides agree with TRBD1. The J segment lost 0 bases and the V segment lost 6 bases, leaving 16 bases of the junction unmatched. Looked up from germline, CDR1 is DFQATT and CDR2 is SNEGSKA (reference sequence). The CDR3 contains 17 residues. Here the CDR3 DNA reads TGCAGTGCCGGCAGACGGGGACAGACACCTCTGAACACTGAAGCTTTCTTT. Its translation is CSAGRRGQTPLNTEAFF.

This clonotype was counted between two and nine times. V is TRBV12-3 or TRBV12-4 and J is TRBJ2-7; 7 positions agree with TRBD2. The CDR3 covers 14 residues. Trimming cost V 1 base and J 3 bases; bases outside gene matches: 3. CDR3 sequence reads: CASSLDASGYEQYF. Here the CDR3 DNA reads TGTGCCAGCAGTTTAGATGCTAGCGGCTACGAGCAGTACTTC.